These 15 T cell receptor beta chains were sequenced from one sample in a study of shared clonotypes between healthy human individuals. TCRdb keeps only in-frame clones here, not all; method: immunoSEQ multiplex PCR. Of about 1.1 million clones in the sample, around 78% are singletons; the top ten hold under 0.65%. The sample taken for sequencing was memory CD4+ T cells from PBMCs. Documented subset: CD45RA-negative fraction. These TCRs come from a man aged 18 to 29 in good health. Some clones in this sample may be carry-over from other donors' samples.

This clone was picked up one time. The CDR3, as DNA: TGCGCCAGCAGGATAACCGGAGATAATTCACCCCTCCACTTT. Translation: CASRITGDNSPLHF. V and J are TRBV5-1 and TRBJ1-6; D is undetermined. V was cut by 5 bases and J by 5 bases, with 11 bases left in between. Germline CDR1 SGHRS, CDR2 YFSETQ. The CDR3 spans 14 residues.

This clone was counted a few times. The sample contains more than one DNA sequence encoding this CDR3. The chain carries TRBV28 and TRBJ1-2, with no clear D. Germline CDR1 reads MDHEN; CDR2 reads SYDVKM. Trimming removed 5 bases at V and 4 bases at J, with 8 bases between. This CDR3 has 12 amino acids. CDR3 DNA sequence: TGTGCCAGCAGTCTCGACACCTATGGCTACACCTTC. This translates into CASSLDTYGYTF.

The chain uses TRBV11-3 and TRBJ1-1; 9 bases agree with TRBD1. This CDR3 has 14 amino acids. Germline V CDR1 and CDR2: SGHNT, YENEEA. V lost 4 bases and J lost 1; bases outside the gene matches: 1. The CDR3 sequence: CASSSGQGNTEAFF. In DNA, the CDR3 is TGTGCCAGCAGCTCGGGACAGGGGAACACTGAAGCTTTCTTT. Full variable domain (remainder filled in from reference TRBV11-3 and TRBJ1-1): EAGVVQSPRYKIIEKKQPVAFWCNPISGHNTLYWYLQNLGQGPELLIRYENEEAVDDSQLPKDRFSAERLKGVDSTLKIQPAELGDSAVYLCASSSGQGNTEAFFGQGTRLTVV.

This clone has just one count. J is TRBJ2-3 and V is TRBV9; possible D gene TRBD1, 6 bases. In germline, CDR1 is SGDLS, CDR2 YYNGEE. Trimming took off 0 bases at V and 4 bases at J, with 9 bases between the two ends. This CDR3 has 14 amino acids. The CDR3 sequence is CASSVGQGPDTQYF. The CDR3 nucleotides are TGTGCCAGCAGCGTAGGCCAGGGGCCAGATACGCAGTATTTT.

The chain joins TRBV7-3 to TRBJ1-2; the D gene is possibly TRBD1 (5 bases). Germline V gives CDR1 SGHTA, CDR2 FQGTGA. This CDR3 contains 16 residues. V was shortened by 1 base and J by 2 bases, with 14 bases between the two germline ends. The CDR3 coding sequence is TGTGCCAGCAGCTTAAAGGGAACAGGCCCGAACTATGGCTACACCTTC. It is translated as CASSLKGTGPNYGYTF.

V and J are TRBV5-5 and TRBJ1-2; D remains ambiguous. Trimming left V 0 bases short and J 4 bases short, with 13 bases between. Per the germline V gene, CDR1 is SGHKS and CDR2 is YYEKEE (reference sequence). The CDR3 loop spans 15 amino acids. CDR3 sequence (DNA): TGTGCCAGCAGCTTGGACGGATACCCTAGCTATGGCTACACCTTC. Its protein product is CASSLDGYPSYGYTF. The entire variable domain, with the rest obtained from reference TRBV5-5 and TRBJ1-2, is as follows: DAGVTQSPTHLIKTRGQQVTLRCSPISGHKSVSWYQQVLGQGPQFIFQYYEKEERGRGNFPDRFSARQFPNYSSELNVNALLLGDSALYLCASSLDGYPSYGYTFGSGTRLTVV.

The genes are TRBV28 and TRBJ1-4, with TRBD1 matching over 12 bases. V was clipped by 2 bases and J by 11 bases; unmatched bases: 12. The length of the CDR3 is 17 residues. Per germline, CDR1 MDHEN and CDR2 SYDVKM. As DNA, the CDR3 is TGTGCCAGCAGTTTACGGGGGACAGGGGGCCACCGAGGTAAACTGTTTTTT. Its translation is CASSLRGTGGHRGKLFF.

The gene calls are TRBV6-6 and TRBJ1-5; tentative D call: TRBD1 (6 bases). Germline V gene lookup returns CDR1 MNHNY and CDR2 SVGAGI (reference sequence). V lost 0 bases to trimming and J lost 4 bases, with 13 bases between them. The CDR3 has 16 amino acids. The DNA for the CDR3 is TGTGCCAGCAGTTACTCGCCGGGGGCGTTAAATCAGCCCCAGCATTTT. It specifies CASSYSPGALNQPQHF.

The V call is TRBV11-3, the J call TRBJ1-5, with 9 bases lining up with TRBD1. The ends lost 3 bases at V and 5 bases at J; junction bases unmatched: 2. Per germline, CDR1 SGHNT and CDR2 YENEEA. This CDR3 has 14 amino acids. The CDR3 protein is CASSLRQGDQPQHF. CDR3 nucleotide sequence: TGTGCCAGCAGCTTGCGACAGGGGGATCAGCCCCAGCATTTT.

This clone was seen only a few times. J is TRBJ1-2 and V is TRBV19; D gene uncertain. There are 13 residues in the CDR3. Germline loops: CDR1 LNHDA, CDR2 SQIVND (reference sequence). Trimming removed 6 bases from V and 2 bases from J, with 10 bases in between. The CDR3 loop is CASRISGNYGYTF. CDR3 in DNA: TGTGCCAGTAGGATATCCGGGAACTATGGCTACACCTTC.

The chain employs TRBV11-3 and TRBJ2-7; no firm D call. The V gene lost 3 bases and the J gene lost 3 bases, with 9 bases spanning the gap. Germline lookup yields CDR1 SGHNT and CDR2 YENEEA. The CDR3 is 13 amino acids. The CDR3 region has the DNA TGTGCCAGCAGCTTGCCAATTAACTACGAGCAGTACTTC. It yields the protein CASSLPINYEQYF.

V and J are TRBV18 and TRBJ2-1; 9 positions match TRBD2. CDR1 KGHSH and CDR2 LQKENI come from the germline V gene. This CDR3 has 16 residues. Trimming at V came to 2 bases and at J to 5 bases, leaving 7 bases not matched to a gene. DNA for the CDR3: TGTGCCAGCTCACCAGTTGTATTAGCGGGGGACAATGAGCAGTTCTTC. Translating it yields CASSPVVLAGDNEQFF. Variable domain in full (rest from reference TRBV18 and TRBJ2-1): NAGVMQNPRHLVRRRGQEARLRCSPMKGHSHVYWYRQLPEEGLKFMVYLQKENIIDESGMPKERFSAEFPKEGPSILRIQQVVRGDSAAYFCASSPVVLAGDNEQFFGPGTRLTVL.

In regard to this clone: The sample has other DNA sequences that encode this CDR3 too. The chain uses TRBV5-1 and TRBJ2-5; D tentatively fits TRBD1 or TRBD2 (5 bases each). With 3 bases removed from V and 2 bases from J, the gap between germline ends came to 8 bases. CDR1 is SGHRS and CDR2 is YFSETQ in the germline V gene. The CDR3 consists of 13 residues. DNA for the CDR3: TGCGCCAGCAGCTCGGGACCTCAAGAGACCCAGTACTTC. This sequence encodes CASSSGPQETQYF.

Written as DNA, the CDR3 is TGTGCCAGCAGCCGACTAGCGGAGATCTACAATGAGCAGTTCTTC. Residues: CASSRLAEIYNEQFF. The chain uses TRBV9 and TRBJ2-1, with TRBD2 matching over 9 bases. Germline V gene data show CDR1 as SGDLS and CDR2 as YYNGEE. V gave up 4 bases and J gave up 3 bases; unmatched junction bases: 5. This CDR3 is 15 amino acids long.

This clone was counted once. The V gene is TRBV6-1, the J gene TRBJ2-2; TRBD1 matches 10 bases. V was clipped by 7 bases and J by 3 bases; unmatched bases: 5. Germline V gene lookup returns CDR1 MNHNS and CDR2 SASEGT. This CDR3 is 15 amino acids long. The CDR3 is CASTSGQGDTGELFF. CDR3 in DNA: TGTGCCAGCACCTCTGGACAGGGGGACACCGGGGAGCTGTTTTTT.